This section outlines one T cell receptor (beta chain) sequence together with its context. Its antigen remains undetermined. No base quality information exists; no much larger clone differs at one position. From its cysteine to its phenylalanine, the CDR3 spans 15 amino acids. Solely the CDR3 DNA is kept, with 45 bases framed from the first base. V is pared back by 4 bases and J by 2 bases, with 12 bases lying between the germline termini. CDR1 and CDR2, per the germline V gene, are SGHRS and YFSETQ. The sample is drawn from a study of metastatic and nonmetastatic thyroid tumors (TCRdb year 2020). Study-level background: The researchers compared repertoires between peripheral blood samples and tumor or nodule tissue samples from patients with malignant or benign thyroid disease.

The library was made by PCR. TCRdb records Illumina HiSeq 4000 as the sequencer. High-throughput sequencing was used to profile the TCR beta-chain CDR3 region of each patient. The source study handled its data this way. Drawing on CDR3 differences between clinicopathological groups, the researchers built a classifier meant to tell apart patients with distant-metastatic papillary thyroid cancer. The Shannon index was used to assess repertoire diversity, and the Morisita-Horn index was used to assess tumor-blood repertoire similarity. Using fastp at Q25 and MiXCR, TCRdb reprocessed the public reads and kept productive beta chains. For this entry, the V and J calls and clone size follow TCRdb and not the study's own pipeline. This sample is represented by approximately 34,000 clones; 18% of them were singletons. Of the sample, over 9.5% falls within the top ten clones. Before undergoing thyroid surgery, none of the patients had been given any kind of treatment. Using T-cell receptor beta sequencing, the study looked back at clinical samples from patients collected from about 2011 to 2018.

General study outcomes and caveats: In both blood and tumor samples, malignant tumors were reported to have significantly higher TCR beta diversity than benign nodules.

Sequenced sample: blood. This TCR was sampled from a female donor with papillary thyroid cancer or a benign thyroid nodule (not recorded which). Some clones in this sample may be carry-over from other donors' samples. This chain joins TRBV5-1 to TRBJ2-2, with no confidently assigned D gene. The CDR3 region: CASSITWCNTGELFF. DNA sequence: TGCGCCAGCAGCATCACATGGTGCAACACCGGGGAGCTGTTTTTT.